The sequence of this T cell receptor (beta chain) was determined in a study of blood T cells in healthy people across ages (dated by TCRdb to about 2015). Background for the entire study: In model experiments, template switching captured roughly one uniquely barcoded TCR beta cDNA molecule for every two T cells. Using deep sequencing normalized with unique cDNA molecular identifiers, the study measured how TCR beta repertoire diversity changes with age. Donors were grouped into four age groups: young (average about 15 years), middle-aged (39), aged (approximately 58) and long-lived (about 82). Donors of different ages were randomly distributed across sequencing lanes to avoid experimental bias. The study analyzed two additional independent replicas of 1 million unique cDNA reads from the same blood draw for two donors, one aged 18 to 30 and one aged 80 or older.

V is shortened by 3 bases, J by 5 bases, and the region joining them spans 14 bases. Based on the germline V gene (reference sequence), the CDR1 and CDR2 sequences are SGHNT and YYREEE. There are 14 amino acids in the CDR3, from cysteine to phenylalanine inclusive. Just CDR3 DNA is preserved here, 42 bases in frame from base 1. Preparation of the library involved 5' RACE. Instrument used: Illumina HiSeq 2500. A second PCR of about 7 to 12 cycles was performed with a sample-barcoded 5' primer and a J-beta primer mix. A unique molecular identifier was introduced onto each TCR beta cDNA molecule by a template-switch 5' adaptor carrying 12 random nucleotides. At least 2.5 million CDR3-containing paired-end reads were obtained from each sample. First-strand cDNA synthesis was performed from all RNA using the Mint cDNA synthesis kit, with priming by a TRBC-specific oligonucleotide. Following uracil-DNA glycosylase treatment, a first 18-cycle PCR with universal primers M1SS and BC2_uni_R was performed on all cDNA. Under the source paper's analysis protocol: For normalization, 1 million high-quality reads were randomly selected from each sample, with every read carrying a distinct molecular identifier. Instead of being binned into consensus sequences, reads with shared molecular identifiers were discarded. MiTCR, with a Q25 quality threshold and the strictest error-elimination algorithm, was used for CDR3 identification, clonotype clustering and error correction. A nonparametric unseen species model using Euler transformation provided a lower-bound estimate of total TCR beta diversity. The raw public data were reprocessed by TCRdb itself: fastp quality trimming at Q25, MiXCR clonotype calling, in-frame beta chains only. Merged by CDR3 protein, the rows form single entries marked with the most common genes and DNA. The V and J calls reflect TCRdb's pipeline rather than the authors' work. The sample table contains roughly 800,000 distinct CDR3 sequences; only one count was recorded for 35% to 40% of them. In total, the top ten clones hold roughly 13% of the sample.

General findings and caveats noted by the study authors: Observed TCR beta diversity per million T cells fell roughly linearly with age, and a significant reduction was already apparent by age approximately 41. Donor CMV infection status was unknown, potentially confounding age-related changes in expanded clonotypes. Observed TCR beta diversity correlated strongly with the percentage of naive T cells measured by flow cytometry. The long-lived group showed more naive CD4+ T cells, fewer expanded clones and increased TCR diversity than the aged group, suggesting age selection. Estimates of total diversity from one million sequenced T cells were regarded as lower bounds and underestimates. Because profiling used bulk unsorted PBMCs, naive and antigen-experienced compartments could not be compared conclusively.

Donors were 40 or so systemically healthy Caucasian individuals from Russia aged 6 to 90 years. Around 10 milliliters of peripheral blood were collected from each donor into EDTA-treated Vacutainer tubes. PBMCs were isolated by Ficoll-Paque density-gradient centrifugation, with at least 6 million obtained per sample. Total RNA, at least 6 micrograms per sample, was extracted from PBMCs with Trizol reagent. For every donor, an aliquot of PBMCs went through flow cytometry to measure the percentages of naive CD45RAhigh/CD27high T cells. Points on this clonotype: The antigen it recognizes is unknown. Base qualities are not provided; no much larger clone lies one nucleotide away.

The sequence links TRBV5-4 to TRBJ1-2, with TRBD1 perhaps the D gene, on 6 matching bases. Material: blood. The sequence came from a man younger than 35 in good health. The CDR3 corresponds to CASSSGKGGYGYTF. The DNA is TGTGCCAGCAGCTCGGGGAAAGGGGGGTATGGCTACACCTTC. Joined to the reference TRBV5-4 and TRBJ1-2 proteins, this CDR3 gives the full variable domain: ETGVTQSPTHLIKTRGQQVTLRCSSQSGHNTVSWYQQALGQGPQFIFQYYREEENGRGNFPPRFSGLQFPNYSSELNVNALELDDSALYLCASSSGKGGYGYTFGSGTRLTVV.